This T cell receptor (beta chain) emerged from a study of T-cell memory formation after mild COVID-19. Overall study: Largely donor-specific sequence clusters came from a couple of donors.

A single record per CDR3 protein comes from TCRdb applying MiXCR to the 5' RACE reads. The sample carries 400,000 or so distinct CDR3 sequences, about 20% recorded once. This clonotype was counted a few times. Antigen specificity is unknown. The CDR3 extends over 17 amino acids. The germline gives CDR1 DFQATT, CDR2 SNEGSKA (reference sequence). J lost 8 bases, V lost 0 bases, and 8 bases had no gene match. Study-wide points: Contracting CD4+ clones lay largely in CM and EM, with CD8+ ones residing in EMRA. Clones contracting over day 15 to 85 were CD4/CD8 balanced, with later expanders leaning CD4+.

Sequenced input: PBMCs or a T cell subset sorted from them (not recorded which). V is TRBV20-1 and J is TRBJ2-1; 15 bases agree with TRBD2. The TCR comes from an adult woman who had mild COVID-19 (a few samples of this study predate the infection). Cell type and time point are not known. The CDR3 region has the DNA TGCAGTGCTAGAGATCGCCGGACTAGCGGGAGGGCCGATGAGCAGTTCTTC. This gives the protein CSARDRRTSGRADEQFF.